These 18 T cell receptor beta chains share one sample of origin, sequenced in a study of blood T cell repertoires in COVID-19. The protocol was immunoSEQ multiplex PCR, while the TCRdb copy is restricted to in-frame clones and leaves out a portion. Among roughly 60,000 clones listed, roughly 84% were seen once. Sequencing used peripheral blood. The receptors shown here come from a man aged 45 to 65 with COVID-19, enrolled during active disease.

The chain uses TRBV6-5 and TRBJ1-5; 7 bases are a match to TRBD1. The junction had 7 bases not matched to a gene; V was cut back by 8 bases and J by 0 bases. The CDR3 consists of 15 residues. CDR1 and CDR2 (germline): MNHEY, SVGAGI. CDR3: CASERDSNSNQPQHF. CDR3 sequence (DNA): TGTGCCAGCGAACGGGACAGTAATAGCAATCAGCCCCAGCATTTT.

This clone has a single count. The junction shows a germline mismatch at one end, possibly a read error. V is TRBV7-7 and J is TRBJ2-2, with 12 positions matching TRBD2. This CDR3 contains 14 residues. The germline V gene has CDR1 SSHAT and CDR2 FNYEAQ (reference sequence). For the CDR3, the DNA is TGTGCTAGCAGCTTGACTAGCGGGAGCGGGGAGCTGTTTTTT. The encoded protein is CASSLTSGSGELFF.

The gene calls are TRBV5-1 and TRBJ1-6; D is possibly TRBD1 (6 bases). V lost 0 bases and J lost 7, with 11 bases in between. Germline CDR1 is SGHRS and CDR2 is YFSETQ. The CDR3 extends over 15 amino acids. The CDR3 nucleotides are TGCGCCAGCAGCTTGGACGGACAGCGCAATTCACCCCTCCACTTT. It yields the protein CASSLDGQRNSPLHF.

The chain has TRBV20-1 and TRBJ2-5, with D uncertain. With 3 bases removed from V and 4 bases from J, the gap between germline ends came to 6 bases. The CDR3 totals 11 residues. CDR1 is DFQATT and CDR2 is SNEGSKA in the germline V gene (reference sequence). This chain's CDR3 is CSASNIETQYF. The CDR3, as DNA: TGCAGTGCTAGTAATATAGAGACCCAGTACTTC.

The CDR3 region has the DNA TGTGCCAGTAGTATATCTAGCTTGCGTTCGGACAGGGTGAACACTGAAGCTTTCTTT. Translation: CASSISSLRSDRVNTEAFF. V and J are TRBV19 and TRBJ1-1; TRBD1 matches 8 bases. Germline CDR1 is LNHDA and CDR2 is SQIVND (reference sequence). The V segment lost 2 bases and the J segment 0 bases; nucleotides outside the gene matches: 14. The CDR3 spans 19 residues.

V usage is TRBV18 and J usage is TRBJ1-1; D gene unclear. This CDR3 has 16 residues. The germline CDR1 and CDR2 sequences are KGHSH and LQKENI. The V end was cut by 0 bases, the J end by 0 bases, with 11 bases between. Here the CDR3 reads CASSPPGEVMNTEAFF. The DNA of the CDR3 is TGTGCCAGCTCACCACCAGGAGAAGTAATGAACACTGAAGCTTTCTTT.

The chain links TRBV10-3 to TRBJ2-1; 7 positions agree with TRBD2. Germline V gene lookup returns CDR1 ENHRY and CDR2 SYGVKD. CDR3 length: 12 amino acids. V trimming: 10 bases; J trimming: 6 bases; junction bases outside the gene matches: 6. The CDR3 spells CASRDYLNEQFF. For the CDR3, the DNA is TGTGCCAGCCGGGACTACCTCAATGAGCAGTTCTTC.

The chain is built from TRBV6-2 or TRBV6-3 and TRBJ1-5; 8 bases agree with TRBD1. V was pared by 6 bases and J by 2 bases, with 9 bases of the junction left unmatched. The V gene's germline CDR1 is MNHEY and CDR2 SVGEGT. The CDR3 has 16 amino acids. The CDR3 coding sequence is TGTGCCAGCAGCGCAGGGACAGGTGCGGGCAATCAGCCCCAGCATTTT. Its translation: CASSAGTGAGNQPQHF.

In this sample, this clone turned up a few times. The chain employs TRBV6-5 and TRBJ1-1, with D possibly TRBD1 on 6 matching bases. V was cut by 6 bases and J by 2 bases, with 16 bases left in between. Germline V CDR1 and CDR2: MNHEY, SVGAGI. The CDR3 consists of 15 residues. In DNA form, the CDR3 reads TGTGCCAGCAGACCAGGGACAATCGCCAACACTGAAGCTTTCTTT. Protein: CASRPGTIANTEAFF.

V is TRBV6-5 and J is TRBJ1-1, with D tentatively TRBD1 (5 bases). The CDR3 is 14 amino acids. The germline V gene has CDR1 MNHEY and CDR2 SVGAGI. V gave up 10 bases and J gave up 4 bases, with 19 bases separating them. DNA for the CDR3: TGTGCCACAGGGCAAAGAGGTTCGGTCACTGAAGCTTTCTTT. Protein sequence: CATGQRGSVTEAFF.

The V gene is TRBV30, the J gene TRBJ1-1, with 7 bases identical to TRBD1. Germline V gene sequence: CDR1 GTSNPN, CDR2 SVGIG (reference sequence). There are 13 residues in the CDR3. J was trimmed by 5 bases and V by 2 bases; bases with no gene match: 5. The DNA for the CDR3 is TGTGCCTGGAGTCTCCGACAGGGAACTGAAGCTTTCTTT. It encodes CAWSLRQGTEAFF.

The chain has TRBV29-1 and TRBJ2-1; TRBD2 might be the D (6 bases). Germline CDR1 reads SQVTM; CDR2 reads ANQGSEA. The V end was cut by 4 bases, the J end by 3 bases, with 22 bases between. This CDR3 is built from 17 residues. In nucleotides, the CDR3 is TGCAGCGTTGGGGCGCCTGTAGTTAGCGGAAACTACAATGAGCAGTTCTTC. Its translation: CSVGAPVVSGNYNEQFF.

V gene TRBV19 combines with J gene TRBJ2-3; D remains unclear. The CDR3 covers 14 residues. CDR1 LNHDA and CDR2 SQIVND come from the germline V gene (reference sequence). Between the trimmed V and J ends, which lost 1 base and 1 base, there was a span of 6 bases. CDR3 bases: TGTGCCAGTAGTATAGGACGGGGCACAGATACGCAGTATTTT. This gives the protein CASSIGRGTDTQYF.

Only one count was recorded for this clone. The V call is TRBV30, the J call TRBJ2-3; a possible D gene is TRBD1 (6 bases). Per the germline V gene, CDR1 is GTSNPN and CDR2 is SVGIG (reference sequence). With 0 bases removed from V and 3 bases from J, the gap between germline ends came to 16 bases. This CDR3 comprises 16 residues. CDR3: CAWSVGQGLETDTQYF. The DNA of the CDR3 is TGTGCCTGGAGTGTAGGTCAGGGGCTTGAGACAGATACGCAGTATTTT.

This chain connects TRBV2 to TRBJ1-4; D gene uncertain. The CDR3 is 15 amino acids. Germline-derived CDR1 and CDR2 are SNHLY and FYNNEI. Trimming took 0 bases from V and 6 from J, leaving 11 bases between them. The CDR3 loop is CASSEAQRGYEKLFF. CDR3 DNA: TGTGCCAGCAGTGAAGCGCAGCGGGGTTATGAAAAACTGTTTTTT.

CDR3 sequence reads: CASSLASSGDEQFF. CDR3 DNA sequence: TGTGCCAGCAGCTTAGCGTCGAGCGGAGATGAGCAGTTCTTC. V is TRBV11-3 and J is TRBJ2-1; perhaps TRBD2 as D (5 bases). V shed 1 base and J shed 8 bases, with 12 bases lying between them. The germline V gene has CDR1 SGHNT and CDR2 YENEEA. The CDR3 covers 14 residues.

This clone was seen once. CDR3: CASSPTGGGNIQYF. The CDR3 DNA reads TGTGCCAGCTCACCGACAGGCGGGGGAAACATTCAGTACTTC. The chain has TRBV18 and TRBJ2-4; D might be TRBD2 (7 bases). CDR1 and CDR2 (germline): KGHSH, LQKENI. This CDR3 region has 14 residues. V lost 3 bases and J 6 bases, leaving 12 bases between the germline ends.

The chain links TRBV6-2 or TRBV6-3 to TRBJ2-5, with TRBD1 as a possible D gene (6 bases). V lost 2 bases and J lost 2, with 15 bases in between. This CDR3 comprises 16 residues. Germline V gene sequence: CDR1 MNHEY, CDR2 SVGEGT. The CDR3 region has the DNA TGTGCCAGCAGTTACCTCCGGGACACGCTACAAGAGACCCAGTACTTC. Translating it yields CASSYLRDTLQETQYF.